A selection of T cell receptor beta chains follows, all from one sample in a study of cytomegalovirus exposure and HLA in healthy donors. Sequencing was performed with immunoSEQ multiplex PCR; in TCRdb, only in-frame clones are kept and a portion is missing. In the table there are 45,000 to 55,000 clones, 55% to 65% of which are singletons. The sample taken for sequencing was PBMCs. All receptors derive from a human donor in good health. CDR3s include the opening cysteine and the closing phenylalanine or tryptophan. Fields, in order: D gene, clone size, V gene, J gene, CDR3 DNA, CDR3 protein. A D gene is named only where the DNA matches it firmly. Clone size, where shown, is once, few, many, or a class for clones that have expanded.

D gene: NA; clone size: NA; V gene: TRBV7-2; J gene: TRBJ1-5; CDR3 DNA: TGTGCCAGCAGACCCTCCGCGGGGGGCAACGTAGGTCAGCCCCAGCATTTT; CDR3 protein: CASRPSAGGNVGQPQHF
D gene: TRBD2; clone size: NA; V gene: TRBV19; J gene: TRBJ2-7; CDR3 DNA: TGTGCCAGTAGCCTAGCGGGGGGGTCTACCTACGAGCAGTACTTC; CDR3 protein: CASSLAGGSTYEQYF
D gene: NA; clone size: NA; V gene: TRBV7-2; J gene: TRBJ1-2; CDR3 DNA: TGTGCCAGCAGTGAGGGAGGAACCTATGGCTACACCTTC; CDR3 protein: CASSEGGTYGYTF
D gene: NA; clone size: few; V gene: TRBV6-6; J gene: TRBJ1-5; CDR3 DNA: TGTGCCAGCAGTTCGACGGGGGGGGTTCAGCCCCAGCATTTT; CDR3 protein: CASSSTGGVQPQHF
D gene: NA; clone size: few; V gene: TRBV12-1; J gene: TRBJ2-7; CDR3 DNA: TGCCCAGTTGCGCGGGGGGGATCCTACGAGCAGTACTTC; CDR3 protein: CPVARGGSYEQYF
D gene: NA; clone size: NA; V gene: TRBV6-5; J gene: TRBJ1-2; CDR3 DNA: TGTGCCAGCAGTTACAGTGTGCCAGGCTATGGCTACACCTTC; CDR3 protein: CASSYSVPGYGYTF
D gene: NA; clone size: NA; V gene: TRBV5-1; J gene: TRBJ2-3; CDR3 DNA: TGCGCCAGCAGCTTGGGGGGGCAAAGCACAGATACGCAGTATTTT; CDR3 protein: CASSLGGQSTDTQYF
D gene: TRBD1; clone size: NA; V gene: TRBV27; J gene: TRBJ1-5; CDR3 DNA: TGTGCCAGCAGACTGGGGACAGGGGCGTCCAATCAGCCCCAGCATTTT; CDR3 protein: CASRLGTGASNQPQHF
D gene: TRBD1; clone size: NA; V gene: TRBV30; J gene: TRBJ2-7; CDR3 DNA: TGTGCCTGGAACCGGGACAGGGGGCTGGGGGAGCAGTACTTC; CDR3 protein: CAWNRDRGLGEQYF
D gene: NA; clone size: NA; V gene: TRBV6-6; J gene: TRBJ2-5; CDR3 DNA: TGTGCCAGCAGGGATAGTGGCGGTTTAGAGACCCAGTACTTC; CDR3 protein: CASRDSGGLETQYF
D gene: NA; clone size: NA; V gene: TRBV6-1; J gene: TRBJ1-6; CDR3 DNA: TGTGCCAGCAGTGAAGTAGGCAGGTACTCCTATAATTCACCCCTCCACTTT; CDR3 protein: CASSEVGRYSYNSPLHF
D gene: TRBD1; clone size: NA; V gene: TRBV4-3; J gene: TRBJ2-7; CDR3 DNA: TGCGCCAGCAGCCAAGATCACGGCAGGGGGACGACCTACGAGCAGTACTTC; CDR3 protein: CASSQDHGRGTTYEQYF
D gene: TRBD2; clone size: few; V gene: TRBV19; J gene: TRBJ2-5; CDR3 DNA: TGTGCCAGTAAGGACGCGGGGGGCCCACAAGAGACCCAGTACTTC; CDR3 protein: CASKDAGGPQETQYF
D gene: NA; clone size: NA; V gene: TRBV7-2; J gene: TRBJ1-3; CDR3 DNA: TGTGCCAGCTTAGGGAGTCGAGGCGGAAACACCATATATTTT; CDR3 protein: CASLGSRGGNTIYF
D gene: NA; clone size: NA; V gene: TRBV12-5; J gene: TRBJ1-5; CDR3 DNA: TGTGCTAGTGGTTTGGGGGACACTACCAATCAGCCCCAGCATTTT; CDR3 protein: CASGLGDTTNQPQHF
D gene: NA; clone size: NA; V gene: TRBV6-5; J gene: TRBJ1-5; CDR3 DNA: TGTGCCAGCAGCCCCCAAAGGACAGTAGACCCCCAGCATTTT; CDR3 protein: CASSPQRTVDPQHF
D gene: TRBD1; clone size: NA; V gene: TRBV27; J gene: TRBJ2-5; CDR3 DNA: TGTGCCAGCAGTACCCGACAGGGGAATGTGGAGACCCAGTACTTC; CDR3 protein: CASSTRQGNVETQYF
D gene: NA; clone size: NA; V gene: TRBV27; J gene: TRBJ1-4; CDR3 DNA: TGTGCCAGCAGTTTATCTGGGGAGGGTCCCAATGAAAAACTGTTTTTT; CDR3 protein: CASSLSGEGPNEKLFF
D gene: TRBD1; clone size: few; V gene: TRBV5-1; J gene: TRBJ2-7; CDR3 DNA: TGCGCCAGCAGCTTCCTGGGGACAGGGATTTTCTACGAGCAGTACTTC; CDR3 protein: CASSFLGTGIFYEQYF
D gene: NA; clone size: NA; V gene: TRBV10-3; J gene: TRBJ1-1; CDR3 DNA: TGTGCCATCAGTGCCCCTTCTTTGAACACTGAAGCTTTCTTT; CDR3 protein: CAISAPSLNTEAFF
D gene: NA; clone size: few; V gene: TRBV27; J gene: TRBJ2-3; CDR3 DNA: TGTGCCAGCAGTCTTCAGGGCCGCCTCACAGATACGCAGTATTTT; CDR3 protein: CASSLQGRLTDTQYF
D gene: NA; clone size: NA; V gene: TRBV7-8; J gene: TRBJ1-6; CDR3 DNA: TGTGCCAGCAGCTTAGCCCAGGGTCTTACACCCCTCCACTTT; CDR3 protein: CASSLAQGLTPLHF